The next 8 T cell receptor beta chains were all read from a single sample in a study of blood T cell repertoires in COVID-19. The protocol was immunoSEQ multiplex PCR, while the TCRdb copy is restricted to in-frame clones and leaves out a portion. The table records about 44,000 clones, 89% of them present only once. Sequencing was performed on peripheral blood. Every receptor here comes from a man in his 70s with active COVID-19.

Only one count was recorded for this clone. This chain links TRBV5-5 with TRBJ2-1; D not resolved. Trimming shortened V by 1 base and J by 6 bases, and 11 bases separated the two germline ends. The CDR3 sequence is 14 residues long. Germline loops: CDR1 SGHKS, CDR2 YYEKEE (reference sequence). CDR3 DNA sequence: TGTGCCAGCAGCTTGATGGCGGCACCCAATGAGCAGTTCTTC. Amino acids: CASSLMAAPNEQFF. Looking up the rest from reference TRBV5-5 and TRBJ2-1 gives the full variable domain: DAGVTQSPTHLIKTRGQQVTLRCSPISGHKSVSWYQQVLGQGPQFIFQYYEKEERGRGNFPDRFSARQFPNYSSELNVNALLLGDSALYLCASSLMAAPNEQFFGPGTRLTVL.

The V call is TRBV6-5, the J call TRBJ2-7; a possible D gene is TRBD2 (6 bases). The V end lost 6 bases, the J end lost 5 bases, and 17 bases lay between the germline ends. Germline-derived CDR1 and CDR2 are MNHEY and SVGAGI. The CDR3 is 14 amino acids. CDR3: CASSQRAGVHEQYF. The CDR3, as DNA: TGTGCCAGCAGCCAGCGGGCCGGGGTGCACGAGCAGTACTTC.

This chain uses TRBV6-6 with TRBJ1-6, with 9 nucleotides matching TRBD1. The CDR3 is made up of 15 amino acids. V lost 3 bases, J lost 9 bases, and 6 bases stayed unmatched. CDR1 and CDR2 from the germline V gene are MNHNY and SVGAGI (reference sequence). The CDR3 spells CASSYQGQGSSPLHF. The CDR3 bases are TGTGCCAGCAGTTATCAGGGACAGGGAAGTTCACCCCTCCACTTT.

The chain uses TRBV4-2 and TRBJ1-2, with D uncertain. Germline CDR1 is LGHNA and CDR2 is YNFKEQ. Trimming left V 3 bases short and J 1 base short, with 6 bases between. This CDR3 has 13 amino acids. This CDR3 is CASSQGDNYGYTF. Here the CDR3 DNA reads TGTGCCAGCAGCCAGGGAGATAACTATGGCTACACCTTC.

The CDR3 sequence: CASWGGTDEAEQYF. The CDR3 region has the DNA TGTGCCAGTTGGGGGGGCACGGACGAGGCCGAGCAGTACTTC. This rearrangement joins TRBV19 to TRBJ2-7; TRBD2 might be the D (7 bases). Germline V gene data show CDR1 as LNHDA and CDR2 as SQIVND (reference sequence). Deletions cut 8 bases from V and 6 bases from J, with 20 bases between. The CDR3 is 14 residues long.

The V gene is TRBV3-1 (or the pseudogene TRBV3-2), the J gene TRBJ2-5; 7 nucleotides agree with TRBD2. CDR3 size: 15 residues. The J segment lost 5 bases and the V segment lost 3 bases, leaving 9 bases of the junction unmatched. Germline CDR1 LGHDT, CDR2 YNNKEL (reference sequence). The CDR3 DNA is TGTGCCAGCAGCCATGAGTTGGGGGAGGGGGAGACCCAGTACTTC. Protein sequence: CASSHELGEGETQYF.

The chain couples TRBV27 to TRBJ1-1; possible D gene TRBD1, 6 bases. The CDR3 spans 15 residues. V gave up 5 bases and J gave up 5 bases, with 18 bases separating them. Germline-derived CDR1 and CDR2 are MNHEY and SMNVEV (reference sequence). The CDR3 sequence: CASSPTYRVRTEAFF. The CDR3, as DNA: TGTGCCAGCAGTCCGACTTACAGGGTTCGGACTGAAGCTTTCTTT.

In its sample, this clone was seen a few times. J is TRBJ1-5 and V is TRBV6-5; maybe TRBD1 (6 bases). The germline V gene encodes CDR1 MNHEY and CDR2 SVGAGI. The length of the CDR3 is 13 residues. Trimming removed 0 bases from V and 8 bases from J, with 8 bases in between. The CDR3 loop reads CASSYSGGEPQHF. CDR3 DNA sequence: TGTGCCAGCAGTTACTCAGGGGGTGAGCCCCAGCATTTT.